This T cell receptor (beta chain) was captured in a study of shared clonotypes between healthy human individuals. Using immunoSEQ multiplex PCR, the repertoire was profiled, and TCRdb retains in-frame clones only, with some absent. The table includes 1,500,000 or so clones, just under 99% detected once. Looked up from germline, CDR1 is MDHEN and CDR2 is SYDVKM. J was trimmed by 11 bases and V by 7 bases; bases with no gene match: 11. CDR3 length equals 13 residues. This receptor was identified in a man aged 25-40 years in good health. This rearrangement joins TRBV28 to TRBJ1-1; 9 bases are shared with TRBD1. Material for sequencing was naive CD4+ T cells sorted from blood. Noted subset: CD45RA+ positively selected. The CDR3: CASTDRGLYYAFF. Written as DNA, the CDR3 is TGTGCCAGCACGGACAGGGGCCTTTATTATGCTTTCTTT.